The sequence of this TCR beta chain was determined in a study of CD8 T cells in Susac syndrome. With 6 bases removed from V and 8 bases from J, the gap between germline ends came to 14 bases. The germline gives CDR1 SGHDT, CDR2 YYEEEE. This CDR3 region has 12 residues. The RNA input was about 0.5 to 1 ug, and it was reverse transcribed with random hexamers. TCRdb used MiXCR to reprocess the immunoSEQ multiplex PCR reads, holding one entry per CDR3 protein. The sample records 150,000 to 250,000 distinct CDR3 sequences, nearly 95% being singletons. The chain combines TRBV5-6 with TRBJ1-2, with D possibly TRBD1 on 6 matching bases. Source material: CD4+ T cells from PBMCs. This clonotype was obtained from a human donor with multiple sclerosis. In DNA, the CDR3 is TGTGCCAGCACCCCAGGAGGGGGAGGCTACACCTTC. Its translation is CASTPGGGGYTF.